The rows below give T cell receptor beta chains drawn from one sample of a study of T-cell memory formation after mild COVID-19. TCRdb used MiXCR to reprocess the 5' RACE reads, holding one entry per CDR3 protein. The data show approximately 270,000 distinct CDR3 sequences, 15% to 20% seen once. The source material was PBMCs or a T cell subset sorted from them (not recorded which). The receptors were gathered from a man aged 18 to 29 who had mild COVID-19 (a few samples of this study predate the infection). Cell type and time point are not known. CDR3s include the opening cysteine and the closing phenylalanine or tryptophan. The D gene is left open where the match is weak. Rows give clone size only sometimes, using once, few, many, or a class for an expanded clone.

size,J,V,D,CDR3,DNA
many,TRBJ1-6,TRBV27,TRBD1,CASAKGQAYNSPLHF,TGTGCCAGCGCGAAGGGACAGGCTTATAATTCACCCCTCCACTTT
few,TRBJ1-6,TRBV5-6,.,CASSVGGNSPLHF,TGTGCCAGCAGCGTGGGGGGTAATTCACCCCTCCACTTT
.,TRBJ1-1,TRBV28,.,CASSAVVDTEAFF,TGTGCCAGCAGTGCCGTAGTGGACACTGAAGCTTTCTTT
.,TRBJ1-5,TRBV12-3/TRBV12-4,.,CASSWGQQPQHF,TGTGCCAGCAGTTGGGGTCAACAGCCCCAGCATTTT
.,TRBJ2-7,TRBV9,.,CASSVSGVASYEQYF,TGTGCCAGCAGCGTATCCGGGGTGGCATCCTACGAGCAGTACTTC
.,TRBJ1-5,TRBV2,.,CASMGEGRAGNQPQHF,TGTGCCAGCATGGGCGAGGGCCGTGCCGGTAATCAGCCCCAGCATTTT
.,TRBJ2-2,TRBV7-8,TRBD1,CASRTRSGTGNTGELFF,TGTGCCAGCAGAACCCGCTCCGGGACAGGGAACACCGGGGAGCTGTTTTTT
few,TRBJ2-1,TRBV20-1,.,CSARVLGPYNEQFF,TGCAGTGCTAGAGTGCTAGGACCCTACAATGAGCAGTTCTTC
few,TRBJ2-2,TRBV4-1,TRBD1,CASSRWVRDRVIDANTGELFF,TGCGCCAGCAGCCGCTGGGTCCGGGACAGAGTAATTGACGCGAACACCGGGGAGCTGTTTTTT
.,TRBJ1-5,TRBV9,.,CASSVQHDQPQHF,TGTGCCAGCAGCGTTCAGCACGATCAGCCCCAGCATTTT
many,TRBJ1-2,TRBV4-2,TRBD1,CASSQVGTGDNYGYTF,TGTGCCAGCAGCCAGGTCGGGACAGGCGATAACTATGGCTACACCTTC
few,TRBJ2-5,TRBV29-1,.,CSVERTGGQSPRETQYF,TGCAGCGTTGAGAGAACCGGGGGTCAATCACCCCGCGAGACCCAGTACTTC
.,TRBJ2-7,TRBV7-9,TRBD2,CASSSFTGTSLYEQYF,TGTGCCAGCAGCTCCTTTACCGGGACTAGTCTCTACGAGCAGTACTTC
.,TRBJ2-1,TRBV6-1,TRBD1,CASGRGLLVNEQFF,TGTGCCAGCGGAAGGGGGCTCCTGGTCAATGAGCAGTTCTTC
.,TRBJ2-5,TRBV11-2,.,CASSAIRDQETQYF,TGTGCCAGCAGCGCTATAAGGGACCAAGAGACCCAGTACTTC
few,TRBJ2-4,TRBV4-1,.,CASSQYGVLAKNIQYF,TGCGCCAGCAGCCAATACGGGGTTCTAGCCAAAAACATTCAGTACTTC
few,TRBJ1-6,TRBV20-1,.,CSARLPRRGNSPLHF,TGCAGTGCTAGACTTCCCAGGAGAGGGAATTCACCCCTCCACTTT
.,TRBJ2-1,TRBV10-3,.,CAISESGSSYNEQFF,TGTGCCATCAGTGAGTCCGGAAGCTCCTACAATGAGCAGTTCTTC